This passage covers 2 T cell receptor beta chains from one sample sequenced in a study of cytomegalovirus exposure and HLA in healthy donors (dated 2017 in TCRdb). Receptor amplification or capture employed the immunoSEQ multiplex PCR assay. For the multiplex PCR, a mixture combining 60 forward primers for TCR Vbeta segments and 13 reverse primers for TCR Jbeta segments was used. The immuneACCESS repertoire file appears here via TCRdb, limited to in-frame rearrangements. These files lack a portion of the clones; in checked studies, under half of the deficit traces to unresolved V genes, and the cause of the others is not known. This sample comprises about 300,000 clones, roughly 90% of them detected only once. The biggest ten clones account for around 3.7% of the sample. Sequencing was performed on PBMCs. These receptors originate from a man in his forties in good health and CMV-seropositive.

The rearrangement uses TRBV7-8 and TRBJ2-7, with 8 bases identical to TRBD1. The trim removed 5 bases at V and 3 bases at J, leaving 9 bases unmatched. Germline lookup yields CDR1 SGHVS and CDR2 FQNEAQ. This CDR3 has 15 residues. The CDR3 nucleotides are TGTGCCAGCAGCGCATCCACCGGACAGGGCTACGAGCAGTACTTC. Its protein is CASSASTGQGYEQYF.

The V call is TRBV6-1, the J call TRBJ1-5, with D perhaps matching TRBD1 (6 bases). There are 16 residues in the CDR3. Germline-derived CDR1 and CDR2 are MNHNS and SASEGT. Trimming removed 3 bases at V and 4 bases at J, with 16 bases between. The CDR3 sequence is CASSDTGLFGNQPQHF. The CDR3, as DNA: TGTGCCAGCAGTGACACAGGGTTGTTCGGTAATCAGCCCCAGCATTTT.